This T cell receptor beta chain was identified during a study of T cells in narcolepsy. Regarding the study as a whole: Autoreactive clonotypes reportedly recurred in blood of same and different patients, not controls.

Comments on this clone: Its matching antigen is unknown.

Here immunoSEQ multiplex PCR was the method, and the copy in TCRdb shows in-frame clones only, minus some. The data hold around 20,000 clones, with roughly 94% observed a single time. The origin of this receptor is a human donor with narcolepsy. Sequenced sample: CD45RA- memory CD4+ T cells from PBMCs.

In DNA form, the CDR3 reads TGTGCCAGTAGTATAGAGGGTAGGGGGCTGCTTCACTCTGGGGCCAACGTCCTGACTTTC. This gives the protein CASSIEGRGLLHSGANVLTF. This chain connects TRBV19 to TRBJ2-6, with 7 bases that match TRBD1. Germline CDR1 is LNHDA and CDR2 is SQIVND (reference sequence). The CDR3 sequence is 20 residues long. The V and J ends lost 0 bases and 0 bases, in that order; junction bases with no gene match: 11.